The source of this T cell receptor (beta chain) is a study of T cells in Graves' hyperthyroidism and ophthalmopathy. Overall study results and limits: Stable hyperthyroidism was separated from ophthalmopathy by a model based on 13 V-J features.

Each person with ophthalmopathy scored at least 3 on the Clinical Activity Score, reached NOSPECS grade 4 or higher, and had been ill under 3 months. This CDR3 has 15 residues. Germline V CDR1 and CDR2: MGHRA, YSYEKL. V was cut by 1 base and J by 3 bases, with 10 bases left in between. This clonotype was counted many times. The target antigen is unknown. There were TCR beta CDR3 regions amplified from RNA transcripts. During a first-round RT-PCR of the TCR CDR3, the HTBI primer set was used. MiXCR, applied by TCRdb to the multiplex PCR reads, yields one record per CDR3 protein. This table has nearly 250,000 distinct CDR3 sequences, about 15% appearing once.

V usage is TRBV4-1 and J usage is TRBJ2-1; possible D gene TRBD1, 6 bases. The sequence derives from a woman between 18 and 29 years old with Graves' ophthalmopathy. Source material: blood. This chain's CDR3 is CASSQVWDNYNEQFF. As DNA, the CDR3 is TGCGCCAGCAGCCAAGTTTGGGACAACTACAATGAGCAGTTCTTC.